A single sample gave rise to the 28 T cell receptor beta chains below, sequenced in a study of T cell clonality in common variable immunodeficiency. Generated by immunoSEQ multiplex PCR, the TCRdb table keeps only in-frame clones and is missing some. Altogether 50,000 to 55,000 clones were found in the sample, and no singletons occur. Sequencing was done on a sample of peripheral blood mononuclear cells. The receptors originated from a person between 18 and 75 years old in good health.

This clone was counted only a few times. From the germline J gene comes the end of the CDR3, since the read stops 3 residues before it. The rearrangement links TRBV6-2 or TRBV6-3 to TRBJ1-2; 11 positions agree with TRBD1. The CDR3 length is 15 residues. Germline CDR1 and CDR2: MNHEY and SVGEGT. The sequenced CDR3 bases are TGTGCCAGCAGTTATCCGCAATGGACAGGGGGCAAC. Its protein product is CASSYPQWTGGN. The full CDR3 protein is CASSYPQWTGGNYTF.

The sample holds many counts of this clone. The read stops 3 residues short of the end of the CDR3; the missing end is completed from the germline J gene. J is TRBJ2-3 and V is TRBV13, with D hard to call. Deletions cut 5 bases from V and 0 bases from J, with 6 bases between. This CDR3 is built from 13 residues. Germline CDR1 and CDR2: PRHDT and FYEKMQ (reference sequence). CDR3 DNA, as far as it was read: TGTGCCAGCAGCCAGGTCAGCACAGATACG. It codes for CASSQVSTDT. The entire CDR3 reads CASSQVSTDTQYF.

This clone has only a few counts. The read is 3 residues too short to cover the CDR3 end, so that end is filled in from the germline J gene. The V gene is TRBV18, the J gene TRBJ1-2; maybe TRBD1 (5 bases). CDR1 is KGHSH and CDR2 is LQKENI in the germline V gene. The CDR3 sequence is 14 residues long. CDR3 loop: CASSPWQGSDDYTF. The sequenced part of the CDR3 DNA is TGTGCCAGCTCACCTTGGCAGGGCAGCGACGAC.

This clone was recorded many times. The read ends 3 residues early relative to the CDR3; the germline J gene fills the gap. The rearrangement joins TRBV5-1 to TRBJ2-1; TRBD2 aligns across 9 bases. V was clipped by 3 bases and J by 7 bases; unmatched bases: 17. Germline CDR1 and CDR2: SGHRS and YFSETQ. CDR3 length: 18 amino acids. The CDR3 bases that were read are TGCGCCAGCAGCTCGCTCGTTGGTAGCGGGGGCCTGGGTAATGAG. Translated: CASSSLVGSGGLGNE. The CDR3, in full, reads CASSSLVGSGGLGNEQFF.

This clone has a count of ten or more. The read ends 3 residues before the CDR3 terminus; that terminus is restored from the germline J gene. The chain carries TRBV10-3 and TRBJ1-1, with 8 bases aligning to TRBD1. V shed 2 bases and J 4 bases; nucleotides not matched to a gene: 6. This CDR3 comprises 15 residues. Germline V lookup: CDR1 ENHRY, CDR2 SYGVKD. The CDR3 reads CAISEGDRRGTEAFF. Partial CDR3 DNA: TGTGCCATCAGTGAGGGGGACAGGCGGGGCACTGAA.

The sample holds a few counts of this clone. The read stops 3 residues short of the end of the CDR3; the missing end is completed from the germline J gene. This chain uses TRBV30 with TRBJ2-4, with 7 bases lining up with TRBD1. Germline V gene lookup returns CDR1 GTSNPN and CDR2 SVGIG (reference sequence). The CDR3 is 14 amino acids. CDR3 bases read: TGTGCCTGGACCGGGACAGCCAGTAACTATGGT. It specifies CAWTGTASNYG. The entire CDR3 protein reads CAWTGTASNYGQYF.

Many counts were recorded for this clone. The read ends 3 residues shy of where the CDR3 ends; the end is completed using the germline J gene. The chain combines TRBV20-1 with TRBJ2-1; 15 nucleotides agree with TRBD2. The CDR3 is 16 amino acids. Germline values: CDR1 DFQATT, CDR2 SNEGSKA (reference sequence). Unmatched junction bases numbered 4, after V lost 0 bases and J lost 7 bases. Partial CDR3 DNA: TGCAGTGCTAGAGATTGGGGACTAGCGGGAGGAAATGAG. Translation: CSARDWGLAGGNE. In full, the CDR3 is CSARDWGLAGGNEQFF.

This clone appeared many times. The read falls 3 residues short of the CDR3 end, and the missing part is taken from the germline J gene. V gene TRBV19 combines with J gene TRBJ2-7, with 11 bases identical to TRBD2. This CDR3 has 15 amino acids. Per the germline V gene, CDR1 is LNHDA and CDR2 is SQIVND (reference sequence). Trimming cost V 5 bases and J 3 bases; bases outside gene matches: 6. The chain's CDR3 is CASSVILAGVYEQYF. The CDR3 bases that were read are TGTGCCAGTAGTGTTATACTAGCGGGAGTCTACGAG.

This clone was found many times. The CDR3 end lies 3 residues beyond the end of the read and is filled in from the germline J gene. V is TRBV18 and J is TRBJ2-7; D call uncertain. The CDR3 consists of 13 residues. With 0 bases removed from V and 4 bases from J, the gap between germline ends came to 7 bases. Germline assignment: CDR1 KGHSH and CDR2 LQKENI. The CDR3 here is CASSPPSRYEQYF. CDR3 DNA, as far as it was read: TGTGCCAGCTCACCACCGAGCAGGTACGAG.

This clone was counted between two and nine times. The read terminates 3 residues before the CDR3 end, so the remaining end is supplied by the germline J gene. The V call is TRBV7-9, the J call TRBJ2-7; 7 bases map to TRBD2. V lost 5 bases to trimming and J lost 3 bases; unmatched junction nucleotides: 10. The CDR3 extends over 15 amino acids. The V gene's germline CDR1 is SEHNR and CDR2 FQNEAQ (reference sequence). Partial CDR3 DNA: TGTGCCAGCAGCGGGGGGGGGAACGGAGGCTACGAG. Protein product: CASSGGGNGGYE. The whole CDR3 protein is CASSGGGNGGYEQYF.

In this sample, this clone turned up many times. The read gets to within 3 residues of the CDR3 end, and the germline J gene fills in the rest. V and J are TRBV6-1 and TRBJ2-3, with 10 nucleotides matching TRBD2. The CDR3 consists of 16 residues. Trimming at V came to 4 bases and at J to 1 base, leaving 5 bases not matched to a gene. Per germline, CDR1 MNHNS and CDR2 SASEGT. The sequenced CDR3 bases are TGTGCCAGCAGTGTTATTCTAGCGGGAGGCACAGATACG. It specifies CASSVILAGGTDT. In full, the CDR3 is CASSVILAGGTDTQYF.

Many counts were recorded for this clone. Read data end 3 residues before the CDR3 end; the end is taken from the germline J gene. The chain recombines TRBV10-3 with TRBJ1-1; TRBD1 matches at 7 bases. With V trimmed by 4 bases and J by 0 bases, 5 bases remained unmatched. CDR3 length: 15 amino acids. Germline loops: CDR1 ENHRY, CDR2 SYGVKD. The sequenced part of the CDR3 DNA is TGTGCCATCAGTGGACAGACAGGGTTGAACACTGAA. It translates to CAISGQTGLNTE. The whole CDR3 region reads CAISGQTGLNTEAFF.

As concerns this clone: The read falls 3 residues short of the CDR3 end, and the missing part is taken from the germline J gene. The rearrangement joins TRBV6-2 or TRBV6-3 to TRBJ2-4; 8 nucleotides line up with TRBD1. Germline V gives CDR1 MNHEY, CDR2 SVGEGT. The CDR3 consists of 14 residues. The CDR3 loop reads CASSRQGAGYGQYF. The sequenced part of the CDR3 DNA is TGTGCCAGCAGCCGTCAGGGGGCTGGCTATGGT.

This clone showed up many times. The CDR3 end lies 3 residues beyond the end of the read and is filled in from the germline J gene. The chain recombines TRBV20-1 with TRBJ2-2, with 7 bases fitting TRBD1. This CDR3 contains 14 residues. CDR1 is DFQATT and CDR2 is SNEGSKA in the germline V gene (reference sequence). The covered CDR3 bases are TGCAGTGCTAAACAGGGGTCGGCTAATGAAAAG. This translates into CSAKQGSANEK. The CDR3, in full, reads CSAKQGSANEKLFF.

This clone was seen many times. The CDR3 end lies 3 residues beyond the end of the read and is filled in from the germline J gene. The chain is built from TRBV9 and TRBJ2-2; D is possibly TRBD1 or TRBD2 (5 bases each). The CDR3 runs to 15 residues. V lost 0 bases and J lost 3, with 9 bases in between. Germline CDR1 reads SGDLS; CDR2 reads YYNGEE. CDR3 in amino acids: CASSVGETDTGELFF. Incomplete CDR3 DNA: TGTGCCAGCAGCGTAGGGGAGACAGACACCGGGGAG.

Incomplete CDR3 DNA: TGTGCCAGTAGTATAGTGGGACTAGCGGTAGACAATGAG. Translated, it gives CASSIVGLAVDNE. The entire CDR3 reads CASSIVGLAVDNEAFF. This chain joins TRBV19 and TRBJ1-1, with D perhaps matching TRBD1 (5 bases). The read gets to within 3 residues of the CDR3 end, and the germline J gene fills in the rest. The CDR3 has 16 residues. Germline assignment: CDR1 LNHDA and CDR2 SQIVND (reference sequence).

This clone was seen only a few times. The DNA ends 3 residues before the CDR3 does, and the rest of the CDR3 is filled in from the germline J gene. The V call is TRBV19, the J call TRBJ1-2; D is ambiguous. CDR3 size: 14 residues. The germline V gene encodes CDR1 LNHDA and CDR2 SQIVND (reference sequence). CDR3 sequence reads: CASSMGAGIGDYTF. The part of the CDR3 DNA that was read is TGTGCCAGTAGTATGGGCGCGGGCATTGGGGAC.

For this clone: The CDR3 goes on 3 residues after the read ends, and that part is filled in from the germline J gene. The chain carries TRBV7-8 and TRBJ2-2; D possibly corresponds to TRBD2 (5 bases). There are 17 residues in the CDR3. Germline lookup yields CDR1 SGHVS and CDR2 FQNEAQ. CDR3 protein: CASSQERMRVRANVLFF. The CDR3 DNA, read in part, is TGTGCCAGCAGCCAAGAACGGATGAGAGTGAGGGCCAACGTG.

This clone was detected a few times. The sequenced part of the CDR3 DNA is TGTGCCAGCAGCACCCCTAGCGGGGGCGTCCAAGAGACG. It yields the protein CASSTPSGGVQET. The whole CDR3 is CASSTPSGGVQETQYF. The V and J genes are TRBV7-6 and TRBJ2-3; 10 positions match TRBD2. Read coverage stops 3 residues before the CDR3 terminus; the germline J gene supplies the remainder. Germline V CDR1 and CDR2: SGHVS, FNYEAQ. The CDR3 is made up of 16 amino acids. The full variable domain, with the rest looked up from reference TRBV7-6 and TRBJ2-3, is GAGVSQSPRYKVTKRGQDVALRCDPISGHVSLYWYRQALGQGPEFLTYFNYEAQQDKSGLPNDRFSAERPEGSISTLTIQRTEQRDSAMYRCASSTPSGGVQETQYFGPGTRLTVL.

This clone was seen ten or more times. The missing CDR3 end, 3 residues past where the read stops, is filled in from the germline J gene. This rearrangement joins TRBV6-2 or TRBV6-3 to TRBJ2-1, with TRBD2 identical over 9 bases. The J segment lost 4 bases and the V segment lost 4 bases, leaving 5 bases of the junction unmatched. The CDR3 has 15 amino acids. Germline CDR1 reads MNHEY; CDR2 reads SVGEGT. The sequenced part of the CDR3 DNA is TGTGCCAGCAGTTCCCTAGCGGGGAAATACAATGAG. Encoded protein: CASSSLAGKYNE. The full CDR3 protein is CASSSLAGKYNEQFF.

This clone came up many times. CDR3 residues: CSASPPSGGLGDTEAFF. The DNA read from the CDR3 is TGCAGTGCTAGCCCCCCATCTGGGGGCCTGGGGGACACTGAA. The chain is built from TRBV20-1 and TRBJ1-1, with D perhaps TRBD1 (6 bases). The read ends 3 residues early relative to the CDR3; the germline J gene fills the gap. The CDR3 is 17 amino acids. Per the germline V gene, CDR1 is DFQATT and CDR2 is SNEGSKA (reference sequence). The V end lost 3 bases, the J end lost 3 bases, and 23 bases lay between the germline ends.

This clone was seen repeatedly, ten times or more. CDR3 region: CSAYRVEQTQYF. The CDR3 bases that were read are TGCAGTGCTTACAGGGTTGAACAGACC. This rearrangement joins TRBV20-1 to TRBJ2-5, with D possibly TRBD1 on 6 matching bases. The read ends 3 residues before the CDR3 terminus; that terminus is restored from the germline J gene. Germline V CDR1 and CDR2: DFQATT, SNEGSKA (reference sequence). This CDR3 comprises 12 residues. V was trimmed by 5 bases and J by 6 bases, leaving 13 bases between them.

This clone was seen many times. With the read ending 3 residues before the CDR3 end, the germline J gene is used to fill in that end. The chain uses TRBV7-9 and TRBJ1-4; possibly TRBD1 for D (6 bases). This CDR3 spans 15 amino acids. Germline V CDR1 and CDR2: SEHNR, FQNEAQ (reference sequence). The V end lost 1 base, the J end lost 6 bases, and 12 bases lay between the germline ends. CDR3 in amino acids: CASSLVGRGYEKLFF. CDR3 DNA (partial): TGTGCCAGCAGCTTAGTAGGCAGGGGATATGAAAAA.

This clone was detected ten times or more. The CDR3 end is not reached by the read, which stops 3 residues before it; the germline J gene fills it in. The chain links TRBV5-1 to TRBJ2-3, with a possible D match to TRBD1 (6 bases). CDR1 is SGHRS and CDR2 is YFSETQ in the germline V gene. The CDR3 is 14 amino acids. Trimming shortened V by 7 bases and J by 4 bases, and 16 bases separated the two germline ends. The covered CDR3 bases are TGCGCCAGCGGGGCAGGGGCCCCTCCAGATACG. It encodes CASGAGAPPDT. The entire CDR3 is CASGAGAPPDTQYF. Based on the CDR3 plus reference TRBV5-1 and TRBJ2-3, the full variable domain is KAGVTQTPRYLIKTRGQQVTLSCSPISGHRSVSWYQQTPGQGLQFLFEYFSETQRNKGNFPGRFSGRQFSNSRSEMNVSTLELGDSALYLCASGAGAPPDTQYFGPGTRLTVL.

This clone was detected many times. The read terminates 3 residues before the CDR3 end, so the remaining end is supplied by the germline J gene. The chain uses TRBV11-3 and TRBJ2-1; the D is unclear. This CDR3 spans 13 amino acids. Germline CDR1 SGHNT, CDR2 YENEEA. V dropped 2 bases and J dropped 5 bases, with 7 bases sitting between them. The DNA read from the CDR3 is TGTGCCAGCAGCTTATCCAGAAACAATGAG. Translation gives CASSLSRNNE. In full, the CDR3 reads CASSLSRNNEQFF.

This clone was seen many times. The observed sequence ends 3 residues before the CDR3 terminus, with the missing tail filled in from the germline J gene. The V and J genes are TRBV5-6 and TRBJ2-2, with D perhaps matching TRBD1 (5 bases). The CDR3 covers 13 residues. Looked up from germline, CDR1 is SGHDT and CDR2 is YYEEEE. The CDR3 is CASSFGAIEKLFF. The sequenced part of the CDR3 DNA is TGTGCCAGCAGCTTTGGGGCGATTGAAAAG.

This clone was observed many times. The read halts 3 residues ahead of the CDR3 end, with the missing end drawn from the germline J gene. The chain recombines TRBV5-1 with TRBJ2-3, with D maybe TRBD1 (6 bases). This CDR3 is 17 amino acids long. The V and J ends lost 4 bases and 3 bases respectively, with 21 bases between them. In germline, CDR1 is SGHRS, CDR2 YFSETQ. The CDR3 sequence is CASSPLGSGDGTDTQYF. Partial CDR3 DNA: TGCGCCAGCAGCCCTTTGGGTTCAGGGGACGGGACAGATACG.

This clone was detected a few times. From the germline J gene comes the end of the CDR3, since the read stops 3 residues before it. The sample contains more than one DNA sequence encoding this CDR3. The J gene is TRBJ1-3, the V gene TRBV19; TRBD1 matches 8 bases. The CDR3 is made up of 13 amino acids. Looked up from germline, CDR1 is LNHDA and CDR2 is SQIVND (reference sequence). The CDR3 sequence: CASTQTGVSTIYF. The part of the CDR3 DNA that was read is TGTGCCAGTACCCAGACAGGGGTCAGCACA.